This T cell receptor (beta chain) was documented in a study of cytomegalovirus exposure and HLA in healthy donors. Study-wide background: The early release's HLA-typed donors yielded 78 million or so unique TCRs. Among fewer than 500 genotyped donors, around 80% fell in the Caucasian-associated ancestry cluster.

The CDR3 contains 13 residues. Per germline, CDR1 MDHEN and CDR2 SYDVKM. Trimming pared 2 bases from V and 1 base from J, leaving 5 bases between. The PCR made use of 60 Vbeta and 13 Jbeta primers. Using immunoSEQ multiplex PCR, the repertoire was profiled, and TCRdb retains in-frame clones only, with some absent. This table has over 150,000 clones, 71% appearing once. Study observations and caveats: Most subjects' HLA-A and HLA-B alleles were reportedly predicted from TCR beta sequences.

Worth noting for this clone: The antigen remains undetermined.

The donors were healthy bone marrow donors. The source is a woman aged 25 to 39 in good health and CMV-seronegative. The rearrangement uses TRBV28 and TRBJ2-5; no clear D gene. What was sequenced was PBMCs. The CDR3 sequence: CASSLNIQETQYF. The CDR3 DNA is TGTGCCAGCAGTTTAAACATCCAAGAGACCCAGTACTTC.